These T cell receptor beta chains were read from a single sample in a study of CD8 T cells in Susac syndrome. TCRdb reprocessed the immunoSEQ multiplex PCR reads with MiXCR, giving one entry per CDR3 protein. The profile shows 1,500 or so distinct CDR3 sequences, roughly 65% of them singletons. The sequenced sample was CD8+ TEMRA cells from PBMCs. The receptors originated from a human donor with Susac syndrome. CDR3s include the opening cysteine and the closing phenylalanine or tryptophan. D genes are given only for firm matches. Not all rows give a size; the values are once, few, many and, for expanded clones, a class.

j_gene	d_gene	abundance	v_gene	len	CDR3nt	CDR3aa
TRBJ2-7	NA	NA	TRBV9	13	TGTGCCAGCAGCCCGTGGGTCTCCTACGAGCAGTACTTC	CASSPWVSYEQYF
TRBJ2-7	NA	few	TRBV6-2/TRBV6-3	14	TGTGCCAGCAGTTTCGCCAGCTCCGGCAACGAGCAGTACTTC	CASSFASSGNEQYF
TRBJ1-1	NA	NA	TRBV29-1	11	TGCAGCGTTGAGTGGTCCCAGAGAGCTTTCTTT	CSVEWSQRAFF
TRBJ2-7	NA	once	TRBV27	12	TGTGCCAGCAGTTTAGGAGGCTACGAGCAGTACTTC	CASSLGGYEQYF
TRBJ2-7	NA	large	TRBV13	12	TGTGCCAGCAGCTTGGGCTTAACCGAGCAGTACTTC	CASSLGLTEQYF
TRBJ2-6	NA	NA	TRBV7-9	19	TGTGCCAGCTGCTTTGAGGGCTGGGATTCCCACTTTGGGGCCAACGTCCTGACTTTC	CASCFEGWDSHFGANVLTF
TRBJ1-3	NA	NA	TRBV20-1	17	TGCAGTGCTAGAGATAGGCGGGTGGGTCGCCCTGGAAACACCATATATTTT	CSARDRRVGRPGNTIYF
TRBJ2-3	TRBD2	few	TRBV7-2	16	TGTGCCAGCAGCCTAGATGGACTAGCGGACACCGATACGCAGTATTTT	CASSLDGLADTDTQYF
TRBJ1-2	TRBD1	NA	TRBV14	13	TGTGCCAGCAGCTACCGGACAGGCTATGGCTACACCTTC	CASSYRTGYGYTF
TRBJ2-7	NA	NA	TRBV7-9	14	TGTGCCAGCAGCTTAGAGGGGCTGCCCTACGAGCAGTACTTC	CASSLEGLPYEQYF
TRBJ2-7	TRBD1	NA	TRBV7-6	16	TGTGCCAGCAGCCCCCTGACAGGGGAGTATGCCTACGAGCAGTACTTC	CASSPLTGEYAYEQYF
TRBJ2-1	NA	NA	TRBV6-5	13	TGTGCCAGCGGTTACTCTACCTACAATGAGCAGCTCTTC	CASGYSTYNEQLF
TRBJ2-7	NA	NA	TRBV19	10	TGTGCCAGTAGTATGCGAGAGCAGTACTTC	CASSMREQYF
TRBJ1-1	NA	NA	TRBV5-5	14	TGTGCCAGCAGCTTGCCCCTTCCGAACACTGAAGCTTTCTTT	CASSLPLPNTEAFF
TRBJ2-1	NA	NA	TRBV7-8	16	TGTGCCAGCAGCTTAGAGGGCAGGGTACCCTACAATGAGCAGTTCTTC	CASSLEGRVPYNEQFF
TRBJ1-4	NA	NA	TRBV18	15	TGTGCCAGCTCACCACGTAGGACTACCAATGAAAAACTGTTTTTT	CASSPRRTTNEKLFF
TRBJ2-3	NA	NA	TRBV10-2	18	TGCGCCAGCAGCGACCACGTGGCGGGGAGGATGGGCACAGATACGCAGTATTTT	CASSDHVAGRMGTDTQYF
TRBJ1-1	NA	NA	TRBV3-1	15	TGTGCCAGCAGCCAAGCCTCCTTAGCGGACACTGAAGCTTTCTTT	CASSQASLADTEAFF
TRBJ1-3	NA	NA	TRBV28	16	TGTGCCAGCAGTTTACCCACTACAGGGTCAGGAAACACCATATATTTT	CASSLPTTGSGNTIYF
TRBJ1-1	NA	few	TRBV9	14	TGTGCCAGCAGCCAGATAGGGGGGAACACTGAAGCTTTCTTT	CASSQIGGNTEAFF
TRBJ2-3	NA	few	TRBV6-6	15	TGTGCCAGCAGTCCTACAGGGCTCCCTACAGATACGCAGTATTTT	CASSPTGLPTDTQYF
TRBJ2-1	TRBD2	NA	TRBV12-3/TRBV12-4	13	TGTGCCAGCAGTTTACGGGACTACGATGAGCAGTTCTTC	CASSLRDYDEQFF
TRBJ2-4	NA	NA	TRBV7-6	19	TGTGCCAGCAGCTGGGTCGATCGTACGGGATTAGCCAAAAAAAACATTCAGTACTTC	CASSWVDRTGLAKKNIQYF
TRBJ1-5	TRBD1	NA	TRBV2	14	TGTGCCAGTGAGGGACAGGGAGTCAATCAGCCCCAGCATTTT	CASEGQGVNQPQHF
TRBJ2-1	TRBD2	once	TRBV14	19	TGTGCCAGCAGCCAAGATTCGGAGGGAGGGCCATACTCCTACAATGAGCAGTTCTTC	CASSQDSEGGPYSYNEQFF
TRBJ1-5	NA	NA	TRBV19	12	TGTGCCATTAGTTTCGGGGACCCCCCCCAGCTTTTT	CAISFGDPPQLF
TRBJ2-7	TRBD1	NA	TRBV5-5	16	TGTGCCAGCAGCTTGGGACAGGGAAGAAGGGCCTACGAGCAGTACTTC	CASSLGQGRRAYEQYF
TRBJ1-5	NA	few	TRBV6-2/TRBV6-3	14	TGTGCCAGCAGTTACTCGAGCAGGTCTCAGCCCCAGCATTTT	CASSYSSRSQPQHF
TRBJ1-6	NA	large	TRBV7-9	15	TGTGCCAGCAGCCAAGCTTTGGAGCACGGTTCACCCCTCCACTTT	CASSQALEHGSPLHF
TRBJ2-7	NA	NA	TRBV27	13	TGTGCCAGCGTAGACGCACTCCCCTACGAGCAGTACTTC	CASVDALPYEQYF
TRBJ1-2	NA	NA	TRBV5-2	17	TGTGCCAGCAATCCGCATAGAGGAGTACGAAAGACCTATGGCTACACCTTC	CASNPHRGVRKTYGYTF
TRBJ2-2	NA	NA	TRBV12-3/TRBV12-4	12	TGTGCCAGCAGTAAGAACAGCGTGGAGCTGTTTTTT	CASSKNSVELFF
TRBJ2-1	TRBD1	NA	TRBV7-9	16	TGTGCCAGCAGCTTAGAGGGCGGGACAGGGACCATTGAGCAGTTCTTC	CASSLEGGTGTIEQFF
TRBJ1-1	NA	NA	TRBV11-2	15	TGTGCCAGTAGTCCTGTCGTGCTTTTGGAGCCTGGAGCTTTCTTT	CASSPVVLLEPGAFF
TRBJ1-1	NA	NA	TRBV9	13	TGTGCCAGCAGCGCGGGACAAGACACTGAAGCTTTCTTT	CASSAGQDTEAFF
TRBJ2-1	NA	NA	TRBV27	14	TGTGCCACAGCCTTGGGAAGCTCCTACAATGAGCAGTTCTTC	CATALGSSYNEQFF
TRBJ2-2	TRBD2	NA	TRBV6-2/TRBV6-3	20	TGTGCCAGCACCGGCGAACTTGGGCCTAGCGGGGGGGCTAACACCGGGGAGCTGTTTTTT	CASTGELGPSGGANTGELFF
TRBJ1-6	NA	hyperexpanded	TRBV7-9	16	TGTGCCAGCAGCTCCCCCGACCGAAGCTATAATTCACCCCTCCACTTT	CASSSPDRSYNSPLHF
TRBJ2-6	NA	NA	TRBV7-9	14	TGTGCCAGGGATTCCCACTTTGGGGCCAACGTCCTGACTTTC	CARDSHFGANVLTF
TRBJ2-3	NA	NA	TRBV21-1	17	TGTGCCAGCAGAAAGATGTTGGCTACAGTCATGCAAGATACGCAGTATTTT	CASRKMLATVMQDTQYF